The rows below give T cell receptor beta chains drawn from one sample of a study of blood T cell repertoires in COVID-19. Produced via immunoSEQ multiplex PCR; TCRdb's table is partial and in-frame only. The table has over 50,000 clones, approximately 86% seen once; the top ten hold approximately 15%. Material: peripheral blood. The receptor set was obtained from a human donor in a cohort sampled during active COVID-19. Each CDR3 is given with its conserved first and last residue. The D gene is left open where the match is weak. The size of a clone is reported for some rows only, either as once, few or many, or as a class for expanded clones.

V	size	D	J	DNA	CDR3
TRBV14	few	NA	TRBJ1-2	TGTGCCAGCAGCCAAGAGTCAGGGCGCCGAGGCTACACCTTC	CASSQESGRRGYTF
TRBV27	few	NA	TRBJ2-7	TGTGCCAGCAGCCATCGGGACACCCTCCCCAGGGAGCAGTACTTC	CASSHRDTLPREQYF
TRBV27	once	NA	TRBJ2-2	TGTGCCAGCAGAGACTACAACCATCTCGGGGAGCTGTTTTTT	CASRDYNHLGELFF
TRBV18	NA	NA	TRBJ1-1	TGTGCCAGCTCACTCTCGACAGGCCAAATGAACACTGAAGCTTTCTTT	CASSLSTGQMNTEAFF
TRBV10-3	NA	TRBD1	TRBJ1-2	TGTGCCATCAGTTGGCCGGGACAGGGTCTTTTGAGCTACACCTTC	CAISWPGQGLLSYTF
TRBV7-3	NA	TRBD2	TRBJ2-5	TGTGCCAGCAGCTCGACTAGCGGGAGGGGAGGCCAAGAGACCCAGTACTTC	CASSSTSGRGGQETQYF
TRBV18	NA	NA	TRBJ2-2	TGTGCCAGCTCACCACTTGAACGGGGGACGAACACCGGGGAGCTGTTTTTT	CASSPLERGTNTGELFF
TRBV5-1	NA	NA	TRBJ2-5	TGCGCCAGCAGCTTGGGAGGCGTGGAGGAGACCCAGTACTTC	CASSLGGVEETQYF
TRBV24-1	NA	TRBD1	TRBJ1-2	TGTGCCACCAGTGGAGGACAGGGAGCTAACTATGGCTACACCTTC	CATSGGQGANYGYTF
TRBV27	NA	NA	TRBJ2-5	TGTGCCAGCAGTTTATCCGGGACTTCAACCCAGTACTTC	CASSLSGTSTQYF
TRBV5-5	NA	TRBD2	TRBJ2-5	TGTGCCAGCAGCCAGTTCGGGGGAGGGGAGACCCAGTACTTC	CASSQFGGGETQYF
TRBV28	once	NA	TRBJ2-4	TGTGCCAGCAGTTTAGGGGGACTAGCCAAAAACATTCAGTACTTC	CASSLGGLAKNIQYF
TRBV7-3	NA	TRBD1	TRBJ1-6	TGTGCCAGCAGCTTCCGGGACAGAAATTCACCCCTCCACTTT	CASSFRDRNSPLHF
TRBV27	NA	NA	TRBJ1-1	TGTGCCAGCAGTCGACAGGCTAACACTGAAGCTTTCTTT	CASSRQANTEAFF
TRBV5-6	NA	TRBD1	TRBJ1-2	TGTGCCAGCAGCTTGTCCGGGACAGATGGCTACACCTTC	CASSLSGTDGYTF
TRBV7-2	NA	NA	TRBJ2-1	TGTGCCAGCAGCTTAGATAACAGGGTGAATGAGCAGTTCTTC	CASSLDNRVNEQFF
TRBV5-1	NA	TRBD2	TRBJ2-3	TGCGCCAGCAGCTTGAGTAGCGGGACTAGCACAGATACGCAGTATTTT	CASSLSSGTSTDTQYF
TRBV5-1	NA	NA	TRBJ2-2	TGCGCCAGCAGCTTGCCAGGGAACACCGGGGAGCTGTTTTTT	CASSLPGNTGELFF
TRBV19	NA	NA	TRBJ1-2	TGTGCCAGTAAAAAGGACAACTTGAACTATGGCTACACCTTC	CASKKDNLNYGYTF
TRBV7-2	NA	NA	TRBJ1-1	TGTGCCAGCAGTCAAACAGGGAGTTGGACTGAAGCTTTCTTT	CASSQTGSWTEAFF
TRBV20-1	NA	TRBD1	TRBJ2-1	TGCAGTGCTAGTTTCGCCGACAGGGATTTTGGTGAGCAGTTCTTC	CSASFADRDFGEQFF
TRBV27	NA	TRBD2	TRBJ2-1	TGTGCCAGCAGTTTATATCTTAGCGGGTCCTACAATGAGCAGTTCTTC	CASSLYLSGSYNEQFF